This T cell receptor beta chain emerged from a study of somatic mutations in cytotoxic T cells in rheumatoid arthritis. Study-wide context: Including V beta1+ cells that were sequenced for TCRB, some T-cell populations stained with V beta antibodies were flow-sorted at nearly 100% purity.

By share of the sample, this clone is medium-sized (0.01 to 0.1%). Its antigen is undetermined. Here immunoSEQ multiplex PCR was the method, and the copy in TCRdb shows in-frame clones only, minus some. The sample shows about 26,000 clones, about four fifths of them seen only once. Broader study findings: Some patients, about an eighth of the roughly 65, had a largest CD8+ clone that exceeded 20% of CD8+ cells.

Isolation of CD4+ and CD8+ cells used positive magnetic bead selection, with purity checked by flow cytometry. Sample: CD8+ T cells sorted from blood. The clonotype originates from a man in his fifties in good health.

The CDR3 loop is CASSQDPGSGAYEQYF. CDR3 bases: TGTGCCAGCAGCCAAGATCCCGGGAGTGGGGCCTACGAGCAGTACTTC. J is TRBJ2-7 and V is TRBV4-2, with D possibly TRBD2 on 6 matching bases. The germline gives CDR1 LGHNA, CDR2 YNFKEQ. V was shortened by 0 bases and J by 2 bases, with 14 bases between the two germline ends. CDR3 size: 16 residues.